This TCR beta chain was identified in a study of blood T cell repertoires in COVID-19. V shed 3 bases and J 4 bases; nucleotides not matched to a gene: 6. The germline CDR1 and CDR2 sequences are WSHSY and SAAADI. This CDR3 comprises 16 residues. Measured with immunoSEQ multiplex PCR; TCRdb has only the in-frame clones, and not every one. The sample has 150,000 to 200,000 clones; roughly 90% are singletons. This receptor was obtained from a man aged 45-60 years with acute or convalescent COVID-19. The V call is TRBV10-2, the J call TRBJ2-6; 7 nucleotides align to TRBD1. Input material: peripheral blood. This CDR3 reads CASSESRGYGANVLTF. The CDR3 DNA reads as TGCGCCAGCAGTGAAAGCAGGGGGTACGGGGCCAACGTCCTGACTTTC.